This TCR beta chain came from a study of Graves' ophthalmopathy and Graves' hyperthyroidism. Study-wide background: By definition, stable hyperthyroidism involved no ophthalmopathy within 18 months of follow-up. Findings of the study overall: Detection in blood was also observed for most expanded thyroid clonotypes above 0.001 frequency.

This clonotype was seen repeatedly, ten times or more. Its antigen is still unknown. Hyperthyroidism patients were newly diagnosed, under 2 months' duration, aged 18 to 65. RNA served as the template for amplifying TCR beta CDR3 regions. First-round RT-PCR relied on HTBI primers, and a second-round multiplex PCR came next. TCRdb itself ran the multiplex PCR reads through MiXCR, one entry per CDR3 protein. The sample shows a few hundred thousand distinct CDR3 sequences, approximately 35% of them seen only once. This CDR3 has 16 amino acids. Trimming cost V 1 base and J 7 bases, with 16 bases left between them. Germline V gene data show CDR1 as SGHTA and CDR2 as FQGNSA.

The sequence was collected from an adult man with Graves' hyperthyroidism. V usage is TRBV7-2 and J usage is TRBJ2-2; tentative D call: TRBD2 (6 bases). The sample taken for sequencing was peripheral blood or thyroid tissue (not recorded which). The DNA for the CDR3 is TGTGCCAGCAGCTTAGTAACGGGAGTGTTTATCGGGGAGCTGTTTTTT. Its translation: CASSLVTGVFIGELFF.